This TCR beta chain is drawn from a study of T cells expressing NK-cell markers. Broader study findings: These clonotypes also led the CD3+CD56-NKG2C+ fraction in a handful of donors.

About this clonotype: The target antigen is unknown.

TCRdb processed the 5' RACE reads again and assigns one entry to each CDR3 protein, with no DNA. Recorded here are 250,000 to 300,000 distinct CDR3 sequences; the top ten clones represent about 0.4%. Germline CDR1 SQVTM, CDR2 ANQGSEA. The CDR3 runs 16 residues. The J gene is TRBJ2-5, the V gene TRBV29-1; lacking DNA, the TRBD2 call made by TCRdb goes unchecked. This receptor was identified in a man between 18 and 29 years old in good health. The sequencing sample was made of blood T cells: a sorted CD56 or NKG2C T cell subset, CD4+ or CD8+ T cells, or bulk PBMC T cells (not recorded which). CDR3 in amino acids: CSVGGGLAELQETQYF.